This T cell receptor (beta chain) appears in the sequencing data of a study of immune evolution from preneoplasia to lung adenocarcinoma. General study points: KRAS-mutant nodules had the highest T cell clonality. Later-stage lesions appeared to have more T cells, more diversity, less clonality.

Measured with immunoSEQ multiplex PCR; TCRdb has only the in-frame clones, and not every one. Of 7,000 to 9,000 clones listed, about 80% are singletons. Trimming left V 4 bases short and J 0 bases short, with 5 bases between. The CDR3 is 12 residues long. The germline V gene encodes CDR1 SQVTM and CDR2 ANQGSEA. About this clone: Its target is unknown.

After pathologic assessment, macro-dissection selected premalignant or tumor cells for extraction. The source is a middle-aged person with lung adenocarcinoma. Sequencing input: FFPE invasive lung adenocarcinoma tissue. The chain couples TRBV29-1 to TRBJ2-3, with D perhaps being TRBD1 or TRBD2 (5 bases each). The CDR3 loop is CSVGDSTDTQYF. The CDR3 DNA is TGCAGCGTTGGGGACAGCACAGATACGCAGTATTTT.